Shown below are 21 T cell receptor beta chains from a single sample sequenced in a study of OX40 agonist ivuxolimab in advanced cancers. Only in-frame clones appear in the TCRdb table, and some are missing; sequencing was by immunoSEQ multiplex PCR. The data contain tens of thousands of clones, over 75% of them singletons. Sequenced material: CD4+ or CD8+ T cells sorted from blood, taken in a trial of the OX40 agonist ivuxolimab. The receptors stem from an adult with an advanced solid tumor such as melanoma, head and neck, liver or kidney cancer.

CDR3 sequence (DNA): TGCGCCAGCAGCTTGGGCGCTTTAGCGGGAGCCACAGATACGCAGTATTTT. Its translation is CASSLGALAGATDTQYF. V gene TRBV5-1 combines with J gene TRBJ2-3, with TRBD2 matching 9 bases. The V segment lost 0 bases and the J segment 2 bases; nucleotides outside the gene matches: 7. The CDR3 sequence is 17 residues long. Germline V CDR1 and CDR2: SGHRS, YFSETQ.

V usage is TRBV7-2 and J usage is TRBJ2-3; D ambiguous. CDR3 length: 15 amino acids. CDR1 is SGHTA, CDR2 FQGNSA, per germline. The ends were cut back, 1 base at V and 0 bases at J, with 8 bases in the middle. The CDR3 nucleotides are TGTGCCAGCAGCTTAGGTGGAATCAGCACAGATACGCAGTATTTT. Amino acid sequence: CASSLGGISTDTQYF.

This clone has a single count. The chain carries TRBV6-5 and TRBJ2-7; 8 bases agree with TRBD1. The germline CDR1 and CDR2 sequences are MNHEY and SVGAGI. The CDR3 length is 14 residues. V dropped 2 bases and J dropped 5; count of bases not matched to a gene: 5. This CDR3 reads CASSYRTGWNEQYF. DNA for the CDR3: TGTGCCAGCAGTTACAGGACAGGGTGGAACGAGCAGTACTTC.

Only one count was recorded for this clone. The CDR3 protein is CASSIAFGRASGRRNEQFF. CDR3 coding DNA: TGTGCCAGTAGTATAGCGTTCGGCAGGGCCAGCGGGAGGAGGAATGAGCAGTTCTTC. The chain joins TRBV19 to TRBJ2-1; 9 bases are a match to TRBD2. CDR1 is LNHDA and CDR2 is SQIVND in the germline V gene (reference sequence). The V and J ends lost 1 base and 7 bases, in that order; junction bases with no gene match: 17. The CDR3 loop spans 19 amino acids.

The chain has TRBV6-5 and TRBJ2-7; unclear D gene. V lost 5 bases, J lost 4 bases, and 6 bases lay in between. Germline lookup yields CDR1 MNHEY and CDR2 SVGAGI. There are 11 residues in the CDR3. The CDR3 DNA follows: TGTGCCAGCAGTCCCCTTTACGAGCAGTACTTC. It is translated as CASSPLYEQYF.

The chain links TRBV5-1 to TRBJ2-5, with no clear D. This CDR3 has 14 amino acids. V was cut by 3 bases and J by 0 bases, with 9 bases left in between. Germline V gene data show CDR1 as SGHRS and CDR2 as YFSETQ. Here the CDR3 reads CASSSGKYQETQYF. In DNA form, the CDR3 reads TGCGCCAGCAGCTCGGGCAAGTACCAAGAGACCCAGTACTTC.

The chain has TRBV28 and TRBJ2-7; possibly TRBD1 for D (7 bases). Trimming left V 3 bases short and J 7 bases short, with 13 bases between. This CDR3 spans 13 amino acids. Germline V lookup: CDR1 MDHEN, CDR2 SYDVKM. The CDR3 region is CASSFPGGLEQYF. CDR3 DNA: TGTGCCAGCAGTTTTCCAGGGGGGTTGGAGCAGTACTTC.

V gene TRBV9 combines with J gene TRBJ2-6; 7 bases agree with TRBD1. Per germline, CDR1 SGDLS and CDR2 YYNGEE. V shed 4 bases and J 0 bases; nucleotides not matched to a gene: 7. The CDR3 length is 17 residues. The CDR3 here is CASSRTTGTSGANVLTF. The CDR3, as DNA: TGTGCCAGCAGCCGAACGACAGGGACCTCTGGGGCCAACGTCCTGACTTTC.

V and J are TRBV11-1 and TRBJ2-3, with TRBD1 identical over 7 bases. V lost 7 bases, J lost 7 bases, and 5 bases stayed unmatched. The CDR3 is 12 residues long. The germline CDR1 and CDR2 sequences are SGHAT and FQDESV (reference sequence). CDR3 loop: CASTDRANTQYF. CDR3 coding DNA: TGTGCCAGCACCGACAGGGCCAATACGCAGTATTTT.

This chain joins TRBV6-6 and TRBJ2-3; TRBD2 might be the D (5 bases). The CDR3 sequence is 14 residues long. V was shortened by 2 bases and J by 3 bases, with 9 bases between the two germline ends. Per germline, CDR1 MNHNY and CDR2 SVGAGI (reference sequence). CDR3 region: CASSYGGETDTQYF. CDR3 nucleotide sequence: TGTGCCAGCAGTTACGGTGGGGAGACAGATACGCAGTATTTT.

The CDR3 DNA is TGTGCCAGCAGTTTCAAATTTGGAAACACCATATATTTT. This encodes CASSFKFGNTIYF. The V gene is TRBV27, the J gene TRBJ1-3; no reliable D call. Germline V CDR1 and CDR2: MNHEY, SMNVEV (reference sequence). CDR3 length: 13 residues. V was shortened by 3 bases and J by 3 bases, with 6 bases between the two germline ends.

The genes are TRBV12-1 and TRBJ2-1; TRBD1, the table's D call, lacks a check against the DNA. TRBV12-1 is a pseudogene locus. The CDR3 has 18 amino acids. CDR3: CASSGGQGNTFRDNEQFF. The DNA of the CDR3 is TGTGCCAGCAGCGGGGGACAGGGTAATACGTTCCGGGACAATGAGCAGTTCTTC.

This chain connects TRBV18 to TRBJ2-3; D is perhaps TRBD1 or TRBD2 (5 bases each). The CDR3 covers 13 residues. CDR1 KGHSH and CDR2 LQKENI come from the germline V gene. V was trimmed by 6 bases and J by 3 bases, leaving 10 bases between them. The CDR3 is CASSGTGTDTQYF. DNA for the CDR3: TGTGCCAGCTCGGGGACCGGGACAGATACGCAGTATTTT.

The DNA of the CDR3 is TGTGCCAGCTCACCACCGCGATCGATGAACACTGAAGCTTTCTTT. It is translated as CASSPPRSMNTEAFF. The chain employs TRBV18 and TRBJ1-1, with D unclear. V lost 0 bases and J 0 bases, leaving 8 bases between the germline ends. The CDR3 contains 15 residues. CDR1 is KGHSH, CDR2 LQKENI, per germline.

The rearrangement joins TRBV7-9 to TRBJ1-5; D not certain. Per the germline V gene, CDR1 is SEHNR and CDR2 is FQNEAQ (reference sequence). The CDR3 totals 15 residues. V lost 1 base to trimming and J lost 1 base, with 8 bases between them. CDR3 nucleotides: TGTGCCAGCAGCTTAGGGGAAATCAGCAATCAGCCCCAGCATTTT. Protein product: CASSLGEISNQPQHF.

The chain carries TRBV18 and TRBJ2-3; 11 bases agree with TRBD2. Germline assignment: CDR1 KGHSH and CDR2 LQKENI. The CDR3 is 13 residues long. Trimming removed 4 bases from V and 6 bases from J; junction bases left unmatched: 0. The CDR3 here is CASSRTSGDTQYF. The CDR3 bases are TGTGCCAGCTCACGGACTAGCGGGGATACGCAGTATTTT.

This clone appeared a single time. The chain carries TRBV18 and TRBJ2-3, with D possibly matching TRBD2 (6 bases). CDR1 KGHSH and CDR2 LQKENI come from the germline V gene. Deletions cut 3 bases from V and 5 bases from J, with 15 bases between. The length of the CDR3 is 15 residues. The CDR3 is CASSPYGGLGDTQYF. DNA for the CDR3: TGTGCCAGCTCACCCTACGGAGGGTTGGGAGATACGCAGTATTTT.

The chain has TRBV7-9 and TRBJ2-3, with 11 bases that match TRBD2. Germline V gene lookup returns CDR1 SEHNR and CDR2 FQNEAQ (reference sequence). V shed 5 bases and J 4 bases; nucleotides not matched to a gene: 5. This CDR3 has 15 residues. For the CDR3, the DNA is TGTGCCAGCAGCACACTAGCGGGAGAGTCAGATACGCAGTATTTT. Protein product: CASSTLAGESDTQYF.

This CDR3 is CASSQERGYEQYF. CDR3 DNA: TGTGCCAGCAGCCAAGAAAGGGGATACGAGCAGTACTTC. The genes are TRBV4-2 and TRBJ2-7, with D possibly being TRBD1 (5 bases). Germline CDR1 and CDR2: LGHNA and YNFKEQ. The ends were cut back, 0 bases at V and 4 bases at J, with 7 bases in the middle. The CDR3 length is 13 residues.

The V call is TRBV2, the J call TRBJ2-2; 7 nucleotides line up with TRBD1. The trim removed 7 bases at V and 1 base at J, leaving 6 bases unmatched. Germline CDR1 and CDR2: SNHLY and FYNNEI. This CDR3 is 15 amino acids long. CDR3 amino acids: CASKGQSRNTGELFF. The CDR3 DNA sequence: TGTGCCAGCAAGGGACAGAGCCGGAACACCGGGGAGCTGTTTTTT.

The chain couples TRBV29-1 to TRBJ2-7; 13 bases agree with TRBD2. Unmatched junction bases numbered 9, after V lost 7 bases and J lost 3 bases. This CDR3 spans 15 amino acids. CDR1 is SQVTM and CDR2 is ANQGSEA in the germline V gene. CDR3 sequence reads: CSARGGTSGNYEQYF. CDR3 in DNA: TGCAGCGCTCGGGGCGGGACTAGCGGGAACTACGAGCAGTACTTC.